The clone carrying this T cell receptor (beta chain) was observed once. Its antigen is currently unknown. These data are taken from a study of blood T cells in healthy people across ages. Study observations and caveats: Possibly confounding the expanded clonotype changes was the fact that donor CMV status was unknown. Per million T cells, the diversity of TCR beta decreased roughly linearly as age advanced.

Healthy Caucasian individuals from Russia aged about 6 to 90 were enrolled as donors. CDR1 is DFQATT and CDR2 is SNEGSKA in the germline V gene (reference sequence). This CDR3 contains 12 residues. V was cut by 0 bases and J by 9 bases, with 12 bases left in between. Next came a second PCR, run for about 7 to 12 cycles, which used a sample-barcoded 5' primer along with a J-beta primer mix. TCRdb reprocessed the 5' RACE reads via MiXCR and lists one record per CDR3 protein. Of over a million distinct CDR3 sequences listed, 35% to 45% were seen once; the top ten hold more than 4%. V and J are TRBV20-1 and TRBJ2-7; D is uncertain. The sample was blood. This TCR derives from a woman aged 18-35 years in good health. In DNA form, the CDR3 reads TGCAGTGCTAGAGATTTTGGGTTCGGGCAGTACTTC. It is translated as CSARDFGFGQYF.